This section outlines one T cell receptor beta chain sequence together with its context. The data were taken from a study of CD8 T cells in Susac syndrome. The RNA input was about 0.45 to 1 ug, and it was reverse transcribed with random hexamers. TCRdb called the immunoSEQ multiplex PCR reads again in MiXCR, with one record for every CDR3 protein. The sample consists of roughly 44,000 distinct CDR3 sequences, approximately 93% of them appearing once. The CDR3 sequence is 16 residues long. Trimming took off 3 bases at V and 0 bases at J, with 15 bases between the two ends. Germline V gene sequence: CDR1 PRHDT, CDR2 FYEKMQ (reference sequence). TCR beta from blood CD8+ and CD4+ T cells was sequenced.

The receptor comes from a human donor in good health. The sample comprised CD8+ T cells from PBMCs. This chain joins TRBV13 and TRBJ2-7, with D perhaps matching TRBD1 (6 bases). CDR3 region: CASSFRQGSSSYEQYF. The CDR3 bases are TGTGCCAGCAGCTTCAGGCAGGGGTCGAGCTCCTACGAGCAGTACTTC.